One T cell receptor beta chain is described in this entry. TCRdb keeps only in-frame clones here, not all; method: immunoSEQ multiplex PCR. The repertoire has a few million clones, over 85% of them found once; the top ten carry about 0.13%. Germline loops: CDR1 SGHRS, CDR2 YFSETQ. V was trimmed by 7 bases and J by 3 bases, leaving 11 bases between them. This CDR3 spans 13 amino acids. These data are taken from a study of shared clonotypes between healthy human individuals. This sequence was found in a man between 18 and 29 years old in good health. Sample: naive CD4+ T cells sorted from blood. Regarding subset: CD45RA+ positively selected. The chain uses TRBV5-1 and TRBJ2-1; no clear D. In nucleotides, the CDR3 is TGCGCCAGCTACGAGAACTACTACAATGAGCAGTTCTTC. Translation gives CASYENYYNEQFF.